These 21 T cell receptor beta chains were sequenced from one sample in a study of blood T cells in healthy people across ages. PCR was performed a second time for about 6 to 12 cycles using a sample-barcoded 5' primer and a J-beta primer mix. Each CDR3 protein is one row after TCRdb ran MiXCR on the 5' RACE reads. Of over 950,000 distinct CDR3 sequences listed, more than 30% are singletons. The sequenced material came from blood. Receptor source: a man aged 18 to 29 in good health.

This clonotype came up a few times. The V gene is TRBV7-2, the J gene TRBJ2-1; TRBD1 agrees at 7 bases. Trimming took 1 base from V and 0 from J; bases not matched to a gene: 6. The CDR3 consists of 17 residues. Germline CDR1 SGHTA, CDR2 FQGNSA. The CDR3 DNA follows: TGTGCCAGCAGCTTAGACCAGGGACAGTCCTCCTACAATGAGCAGTTCTTC. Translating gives CASSLDQGQSSYNEQFF.

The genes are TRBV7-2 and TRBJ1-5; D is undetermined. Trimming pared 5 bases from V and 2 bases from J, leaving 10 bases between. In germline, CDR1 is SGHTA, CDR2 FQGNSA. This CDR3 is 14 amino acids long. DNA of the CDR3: TGTGCCAGCAGCCGAACGGAAGGCAATCAGCCCCAGCATTTT. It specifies CASSRTEGNQPQHF.

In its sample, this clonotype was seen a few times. CDR3 region: CAISESIVKGPTEAFF. The CDR3 DNA is TGTGCCATCAGTGAGTCGATCGTTAAGGGCCCCACTGAAGCTTTCTTT. This chain links TRBV10-3 with TRBJ1-1; no definite D call. The germline V and J ends were trimmed by 0 bases and 4 bases, with 15 bases remaining between them. The germline V gene encodes CDR1 ENHRY and CDR2 SYGVKD. The length of the CDR3 is 16 residues.

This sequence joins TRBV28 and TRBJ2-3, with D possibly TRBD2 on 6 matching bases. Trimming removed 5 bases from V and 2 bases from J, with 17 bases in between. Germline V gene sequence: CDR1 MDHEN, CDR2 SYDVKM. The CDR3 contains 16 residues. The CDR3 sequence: CASSPLVGGTTDTQYF. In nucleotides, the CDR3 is TGTGCCAGCAGTCCTCTAGTGGGGGGAACCACAGATACGCAGTATTTT.

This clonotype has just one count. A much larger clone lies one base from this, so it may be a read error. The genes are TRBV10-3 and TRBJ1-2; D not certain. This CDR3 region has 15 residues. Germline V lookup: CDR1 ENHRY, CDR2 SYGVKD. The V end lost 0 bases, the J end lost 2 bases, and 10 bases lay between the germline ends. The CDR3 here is CAISESDRNNYGYTF. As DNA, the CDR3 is TGTGCCATCAGTGAGTCGGATCGGAACAACTATGGCTACACCTTC.

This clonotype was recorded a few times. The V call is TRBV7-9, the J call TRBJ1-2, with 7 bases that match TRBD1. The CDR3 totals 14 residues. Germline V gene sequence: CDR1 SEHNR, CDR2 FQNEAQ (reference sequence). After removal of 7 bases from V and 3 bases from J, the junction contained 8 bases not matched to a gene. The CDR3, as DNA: TGTGCCAGCAACGTTTGGGACAGAGACTATGGCTACACCTTC. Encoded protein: CASNVWDRDYGYTF. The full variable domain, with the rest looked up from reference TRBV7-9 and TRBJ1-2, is DTGVSQNPRHKITKRGQNVTFRCDPISEHNRLYWYRQTLGQGPEFLTYFQNEAQLEKSRLLSDRFSAERPKGSFSTLEIQRTEQGDSAMYLCASNVWDRDYGYTFGSGTRLTVV.

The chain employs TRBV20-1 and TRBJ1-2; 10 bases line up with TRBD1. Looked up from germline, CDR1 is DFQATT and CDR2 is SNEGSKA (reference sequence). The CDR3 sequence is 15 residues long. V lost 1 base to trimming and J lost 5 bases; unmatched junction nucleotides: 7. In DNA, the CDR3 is TGCAGTGCTAGAGTGAGCGGGACAGGGGATTATGGCTACACCTTC. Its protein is CSARVSGTGDYGYTF.

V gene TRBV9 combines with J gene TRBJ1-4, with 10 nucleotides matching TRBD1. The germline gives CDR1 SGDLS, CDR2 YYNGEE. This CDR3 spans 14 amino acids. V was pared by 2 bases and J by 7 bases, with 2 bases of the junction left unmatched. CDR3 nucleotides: TGTGCCAGCAGCGTGGACAGGGGGATTGAAAAACTGTTTTTT. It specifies CASSVDRGIEKLFF.

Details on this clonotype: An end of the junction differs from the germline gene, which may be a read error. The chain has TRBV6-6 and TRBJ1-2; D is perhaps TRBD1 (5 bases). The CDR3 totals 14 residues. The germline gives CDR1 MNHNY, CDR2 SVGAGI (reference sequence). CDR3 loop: CASSDSLGEVGYTF. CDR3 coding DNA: TGTGCCAGCAGTGACTCTCTAGGGGAGGTTGGCTACACCTTC.

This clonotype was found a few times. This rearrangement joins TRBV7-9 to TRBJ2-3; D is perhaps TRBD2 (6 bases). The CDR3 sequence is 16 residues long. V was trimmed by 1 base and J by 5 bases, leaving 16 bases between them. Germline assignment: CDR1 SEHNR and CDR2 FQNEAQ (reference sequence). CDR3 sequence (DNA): TGTGCCAGCAGCTTAGATAACGGAGGGTTGAAAGATACGCAGTATTTT. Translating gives CASSLDNGGLKDTQYF.

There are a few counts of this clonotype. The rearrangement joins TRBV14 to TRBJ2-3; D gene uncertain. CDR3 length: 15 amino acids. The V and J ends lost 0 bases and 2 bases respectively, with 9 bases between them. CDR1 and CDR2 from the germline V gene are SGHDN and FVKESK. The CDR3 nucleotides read TGTGCCAGCAGCCAAGATGTTCAGAACACAGATACGCAGTATTTT. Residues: CASSQDVQNTDTQYF.

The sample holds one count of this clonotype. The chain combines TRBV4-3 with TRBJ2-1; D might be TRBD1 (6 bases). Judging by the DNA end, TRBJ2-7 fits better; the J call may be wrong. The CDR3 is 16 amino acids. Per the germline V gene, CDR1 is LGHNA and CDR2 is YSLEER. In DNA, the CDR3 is TGCGCCAGCAGCCAAGTAAGGGGGAGCTCCTACAATGAGCAGTACTTC. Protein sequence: CASSQVRGSSYNEQYF.

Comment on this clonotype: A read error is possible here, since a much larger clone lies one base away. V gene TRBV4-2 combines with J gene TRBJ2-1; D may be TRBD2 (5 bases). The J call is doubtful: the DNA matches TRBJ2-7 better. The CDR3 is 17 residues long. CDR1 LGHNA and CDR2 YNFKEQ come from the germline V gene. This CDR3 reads CASSQDYGESSYNEQYF. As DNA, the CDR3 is TGTGCCAGCAGCCAAGATTACGGGGAAAGCTCCTACAATGAGCAGTACTTC.

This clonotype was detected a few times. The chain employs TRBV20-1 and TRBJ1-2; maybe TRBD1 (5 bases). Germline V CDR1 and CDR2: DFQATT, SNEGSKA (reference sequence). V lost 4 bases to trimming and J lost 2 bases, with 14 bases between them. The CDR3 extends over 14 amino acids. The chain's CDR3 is CSANNVEGNYGYTF. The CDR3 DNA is TGCAGTGCTAACAACGTCGAGGGGAACTATGGCTACACCTTC.

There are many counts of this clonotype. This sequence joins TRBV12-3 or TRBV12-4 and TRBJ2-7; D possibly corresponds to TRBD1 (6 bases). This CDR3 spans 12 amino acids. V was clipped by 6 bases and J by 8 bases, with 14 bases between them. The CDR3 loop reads CASSSDSHQQYF. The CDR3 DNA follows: TGTGCCAGCAGCTCGGACAGCCATCAGCAGTACTTC.

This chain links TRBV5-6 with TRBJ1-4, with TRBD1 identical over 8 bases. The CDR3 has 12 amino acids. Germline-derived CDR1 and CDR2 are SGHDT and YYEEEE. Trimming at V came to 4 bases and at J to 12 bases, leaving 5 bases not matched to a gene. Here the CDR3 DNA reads TGTGCCAGCAGCCTTGGACAGGGCGAACTGTTTTTT. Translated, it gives CASSLGQGELFF.

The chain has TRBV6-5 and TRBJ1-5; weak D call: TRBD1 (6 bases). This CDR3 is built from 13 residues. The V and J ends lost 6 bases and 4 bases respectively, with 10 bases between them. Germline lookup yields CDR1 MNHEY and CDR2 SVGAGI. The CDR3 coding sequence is TGTGCCAGCAGCGGACAGCAAAATCAGCCCCAGCATTTT. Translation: CASSGQQNQPQHF.

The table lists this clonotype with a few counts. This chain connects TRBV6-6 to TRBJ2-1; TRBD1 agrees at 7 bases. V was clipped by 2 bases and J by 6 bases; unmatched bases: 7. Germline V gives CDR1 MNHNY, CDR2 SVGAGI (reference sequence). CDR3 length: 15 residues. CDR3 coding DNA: TGTGCCAGCAGTTACACAGGGGAGCGCTCCAATGAGCAGTTCTTC. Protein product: CASSYTGERSNEQFF.

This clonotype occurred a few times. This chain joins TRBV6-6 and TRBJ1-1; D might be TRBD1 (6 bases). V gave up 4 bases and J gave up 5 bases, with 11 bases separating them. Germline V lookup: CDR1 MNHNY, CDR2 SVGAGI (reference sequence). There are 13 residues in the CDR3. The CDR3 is CASSSRTETEAFF. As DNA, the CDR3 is TGTGCCAGCAGTTCCCGGACAGAGACTGAAGCTTTCTTT.

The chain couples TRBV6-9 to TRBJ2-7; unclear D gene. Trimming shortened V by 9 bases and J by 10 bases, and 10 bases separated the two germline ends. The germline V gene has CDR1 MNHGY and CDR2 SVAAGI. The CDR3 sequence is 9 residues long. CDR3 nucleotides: TGTGCCAGGGGTCAGGTTCAGTACTTC. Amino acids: CARGQVQYF.

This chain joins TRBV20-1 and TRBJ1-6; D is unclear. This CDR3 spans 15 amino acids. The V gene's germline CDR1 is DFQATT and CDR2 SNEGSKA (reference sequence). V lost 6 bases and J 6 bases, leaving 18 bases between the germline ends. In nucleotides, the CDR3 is TGCAGTGCGCGGAGCCCCTTTACGAGTAATTCACCCCTCCACTTT. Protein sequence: CSARSPFTSNSPLHF.